The 2 T cell receptor beta chains reported below all come from one sample, sequenced in a study of T cell responses to AZD1222 COVID-19 vaccine. Libraries were prepared by immunoSEQ multiplex PCR; TCRdb keeps only in-frame clonotypes and omits some of them. Of roughly 110,000 clones in the sample, about 90% were seen once. The specimen was peripheral blood, collected 28 days after the second AZD1222 dose. These receptors were taken from an adult who received the AZD1222 COVID-19 vaccine.

The CDR3 sequence is CASTPAGAAKNIQYF. In DNA form, the CDR3 reads TGTGCCAGCACCCCAGCGGGGGCTGCCAAAAACATTCAGTACTTC. The chain combines TRBV6-2 or TRBV6-3 with TRBJ2-4; 8 positions agree with TRBD2. The CDR3 has 15 amino acids. Germline CDR1 is MNHEY and CDR2 is SVGEGT. Germline trimming cut 7 bases from V and 1 base from J; bases unmatched to any gene: 6.

V is TRBV7-3 and J is TRBJ2-1, with 9 bases fitting TRBD2. The CDR3 is 16 amino acids. Germline values: CDR1 SGHTA, CDR2 FQGTGA. The V segment lost 4 bases and the J segment 4 bases; nucleotides outside the gene matches: 8. The CDR3 sequence: CASSSTTSGPYNEQFF. The CDR3 nucleotides are TGTGCCAGCAGCTCAACCACTAGCGGGCCATACAATGAGCAGTTCTTC. Full variable domain (outside the CDR3, taken from reference TRBV7-3 and TRBJ2-1): GAGVSQTPSNKVTEKGKYVELRCDPISGHTALYWYRQSLGQGPEFLIYFQGTGAADDSGLPNDRFFAVRPEGSVSTLKIQRTERGDSAVYLCASSSTTSGPYNEQFFGPGTRLTVL.